This TCR beta chain was obtained from a study of identical twins. The sample holds a few counts of this clonotype. No antigen is known for it. From germline, CDR1 is SGHVS and CDR2 FNYEAQ. V lost 8 bases and J lost 11, with 19 bases in between. The CDR3 is made up of 14 amino acids. Each CDR3 protein gets one entry after TCRdb re-called the 5' RACE reads with MiXCR. The sample has 300,000 to 400,000 distinct CDR3 sequences, 10% to 15% seen once. General study findings and limits: Conclusions were drawn cross-sectionally by statistical analysis, without following the same donors.

The data also belong to a second study, concerning yellow fever vaccine responses in identical twins.

This receptor was taken from a woman under 30 in good health. The chain combines TRBV7-6 with TRBJ1-6; possible D gene TRBD1, 5 bases. The specimen sequenced was CD8+ T cells sorted from blood. The CDR3 nucleotides read TGTGCCAGCCGTAGACAGCCCTATTGGGCACCCCTCCACTTT. Translated: CASRRQPYWAPLHF.